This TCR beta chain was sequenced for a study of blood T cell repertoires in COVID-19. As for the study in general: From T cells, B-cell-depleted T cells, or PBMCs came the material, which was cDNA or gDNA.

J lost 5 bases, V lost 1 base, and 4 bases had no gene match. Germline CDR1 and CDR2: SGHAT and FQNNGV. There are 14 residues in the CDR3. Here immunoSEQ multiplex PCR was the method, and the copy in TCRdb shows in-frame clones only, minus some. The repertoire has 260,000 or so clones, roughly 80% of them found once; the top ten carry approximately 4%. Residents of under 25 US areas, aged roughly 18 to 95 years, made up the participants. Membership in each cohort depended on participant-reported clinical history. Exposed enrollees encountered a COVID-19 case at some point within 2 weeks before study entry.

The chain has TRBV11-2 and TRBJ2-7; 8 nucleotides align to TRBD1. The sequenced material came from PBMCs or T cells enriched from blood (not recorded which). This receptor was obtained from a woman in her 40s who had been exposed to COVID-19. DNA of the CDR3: TGTGCCAGCAGCTTAGGGACAGGGTCGGACGAGCAGTACTTC. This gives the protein CASSLGTGSDEQYF.